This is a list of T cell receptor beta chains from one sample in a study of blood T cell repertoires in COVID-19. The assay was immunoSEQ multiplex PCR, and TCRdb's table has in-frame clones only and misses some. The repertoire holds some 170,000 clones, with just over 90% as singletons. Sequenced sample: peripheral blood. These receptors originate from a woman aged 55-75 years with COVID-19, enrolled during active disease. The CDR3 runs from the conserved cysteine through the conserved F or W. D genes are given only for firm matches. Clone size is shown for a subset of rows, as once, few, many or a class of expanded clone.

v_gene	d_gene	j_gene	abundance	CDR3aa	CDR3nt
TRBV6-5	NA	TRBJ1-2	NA	CASRTRRGIGYTF	TGTGCCAGCAGGACCCGACGGGGGATCGGCTACACCTTC
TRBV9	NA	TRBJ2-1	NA	CASSVVNGTYNEQFF	TGTGCCAGCAGCGTAGTAAACGGGACCTACAATGAGCAGTTCTTC
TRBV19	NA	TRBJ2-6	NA	CASRSPGHPSSGANVLTF	TGTGCCAGTAGAAGTCCGGGACACCCGAGCTCTGGGGCCAACGTCCTGACTTTC
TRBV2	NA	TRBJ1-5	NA	CATRGAASYSNQPQHF	TGTGCCACCAGAGGGGCAGCCTCTTATAGCAATCAGCCCCAGCATTTT
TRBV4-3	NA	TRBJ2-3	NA	CASSQDRDSDTQYF	TGCGCCAGCAGCCAAGACAGGGACTCAGATACGCAGTATTTT
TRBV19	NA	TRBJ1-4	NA	CASSTTSRGTNEKLFF	TGTGCCAGTAGTACTACTTCAAGGGGGACTAATGAAAAACTGTTTTTT
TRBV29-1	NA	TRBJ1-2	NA	CSVWTPGGGYTF	TGCAGCGTTTGGACCCCCGGGGGTGGCTACACCTTC
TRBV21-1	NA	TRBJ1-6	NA	CASSTYTDGRSSPLHF	TGTGCCAGCAGCACCTACACCGACGGGAGGAGCTCACCCCTCCACTTT
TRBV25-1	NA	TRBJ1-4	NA	CASSESGDRKKLFF	TGTGCCAGCAGTGAATCCGGGGATAGGAAAAAACTGTTTTTT
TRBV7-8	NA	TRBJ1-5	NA	CASSLALTQPQHF	TGTGCCAGCAGCTTAGCCCTAACTCAGCCCCAGCATTTT
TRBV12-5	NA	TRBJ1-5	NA	CASGSLGFQPQHF	TGTGCTAGTGGTTCCCTCGGGTTTCAGCCCCAGCATTTT
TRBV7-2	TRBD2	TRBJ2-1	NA	CASSPELAGGYNEQFF	TGTGCCAGCAGCCCCGAATTAGCGGGGGGCTACAATGAGCAGTTCTTC
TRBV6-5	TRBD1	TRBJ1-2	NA	CASRRDRGDGYTF	TGTGCCAGCAGGCGTGACAGGGGGGACGGCTACACCTTC
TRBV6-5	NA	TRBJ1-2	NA	CASSSQTAGYTF	TGTGCCAGCAGTTCCCAGACTGCCGGCTACACCTTC
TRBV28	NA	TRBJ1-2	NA	CASSLRTNYGYTF	TGTGCCAGCAGTTTGCGGACTAACTATGGCTACACCTTC
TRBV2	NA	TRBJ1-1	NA	CASRRNFMNTEAFF	TGTGCCAGCAGGAGGAACTTTATGAACACTGAAGCTTTCTTT
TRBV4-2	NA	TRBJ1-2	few	CASSQEAGFYGYTF	TGTGCCAGCAGCCAAGAGGCAGGGTTCTATGGCTACACCTTC
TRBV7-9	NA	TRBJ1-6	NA	CASSLRTAGNSPLHF	TGTGCCAGCAGCCTAAGGACGGCGGGGAATTCACCCCTCCACTTT
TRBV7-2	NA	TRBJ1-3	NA	CASSLAGRGMGNTIYF	TGTGCCAGCAGCTTAGCAGGGAGGGGTATGGGAAACACCATATATTTT
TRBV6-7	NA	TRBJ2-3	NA	CASSADSSLYADTQYF	TGTGCCAGCAGTGCGGACAGTTCTTTATACGCAGATACGCAGTATTTT
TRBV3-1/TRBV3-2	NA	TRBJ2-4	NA	CASSPSAPLRAKNIQYF	TGTGCCAGCAGCCCCAGCGCCCCCCTAAGGGCCAAAAACATTCAGTACTTC
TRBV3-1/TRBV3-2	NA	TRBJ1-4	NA	CASSQEQGKLFF	TGTGCCAGCAGCCAAGAGCAGGGGAAACTGTTTTTT
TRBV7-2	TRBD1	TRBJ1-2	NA	CASSPNRQGNGYTF	TGTGCCAGCAGCCCAAACCGACAGGGGAATGGCTACACCTTC
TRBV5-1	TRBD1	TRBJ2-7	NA	CASSLVTGNYEQYF	TGCGCCAGCAGCTTGGTGACAGGGAACTACGAGCAGTACTTC
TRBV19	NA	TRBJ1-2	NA	CASSIGVGYGYTF	TGTGCCAGTAGTATCGGGGTGGGCTATGGCTACACCTTC
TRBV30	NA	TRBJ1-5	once	CAWSVPPTAGNQPQHF	TGTGCCTGGAGTGTACCCCCGACAGCCGGCAATCAGCCCCAGCATTTT
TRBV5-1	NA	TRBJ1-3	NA	CASSRTEVGGNTIYF	TGCGCCAGCAGCCGCACAGAAGTCGGCGGAAACACCATATATTTT
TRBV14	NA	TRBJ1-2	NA	CASSQDRRDWSYTF	TGTGCCAGCAGCCAAGATCGTCGGGATTGGAGCTACACCTTC
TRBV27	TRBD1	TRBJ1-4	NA	CASSSGTEGEKLFF	TGTGCCAGCAGTTCCGGGACAGAGGGTGAAAAACTGTTTTTT
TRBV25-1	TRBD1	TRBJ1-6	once	CASKQGGSPLHF	TGTGCCAGCAAACAGGGGGGTTCACCCCTCCACTTT
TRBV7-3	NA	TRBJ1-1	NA	CASKKDSRGTEAFF	TGTGCCAGCAAAAAAGACAGCCGGGGGACTGAAGCTTTCTTT
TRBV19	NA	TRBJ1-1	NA	CASSMRRATEAFF	TGTGCCAGTAGTATGCGGCGGGCCACTGAAGCTTTCTTT
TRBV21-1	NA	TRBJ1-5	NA	CASSKRTVDQPQHF	TGTGCCAGCAGCAAAAGGACAGTAGACCAGCCCCAGCATTTT
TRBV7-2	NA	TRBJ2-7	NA	CASSLAARDYEQYF	TGTGCCAGCAGCTTAGCGGCCAGGGATTACGAGCAGTACTTC
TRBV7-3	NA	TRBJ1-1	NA	CASSLYRENTEAFF	TGTGCCAGCAGCTTATACAGAGAGAACACTGAAGCTTTCTTT
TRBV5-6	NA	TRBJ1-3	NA	CASSLGQLYSGNTIYF	TGTGCCAGCAGCTTGGGTCAGTTATACTCTGGAAACACCATATATTTT
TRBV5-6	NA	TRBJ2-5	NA	CASSLVTPGGRETQYF	TGTGCCAGCAGCTTGGTTACGCCCGGGGGTCGGGAGACCCAGTACTTC
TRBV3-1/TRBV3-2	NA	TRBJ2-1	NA	CASSQEGLSSYNEQFF	TGTGCCAGCAGCCAAGAGGGCCTAAGCTCCTACAATGAGCAGTTCTTC
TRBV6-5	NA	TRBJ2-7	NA	CASSYSNLRGVYEQYF	TGTGCCAGCAGTTACTCGAACTTAAGGGGTGTCTACGAGCAGTACTTC
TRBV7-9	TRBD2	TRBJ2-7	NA	CASSLGGTYEQYF	TGTGCCAGCAGCCTCGGGGGGACCTACGAGCAGTACTTC
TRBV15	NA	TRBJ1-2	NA	CATSPGGFGYTF	TGTGCCACCAGCCCCGGAGGGTTTGGCTACACCTTC
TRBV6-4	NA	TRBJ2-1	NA	CASSDSRGYGEQFF	TGTGCCAGCAGTGACTCTAGAGGGTACGGTGAGCAGTTCTTC
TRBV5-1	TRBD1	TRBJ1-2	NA	CASGRDRPLTNYGYTF	TGCGCCAGCGGAAGGGACAGGCCTTTGACTAACTATGGCTACACCTTC